This passage covers 9 T cell receptor beta chains from one sample sequenced in a study of CD8 T cells in Susac syndrome. Random hexamers were used to reverse transcribe the RNA input (about 0.5 to 1 ug). MiXCR was run by TCRdb on the immunoSEQ multiplex PCR reads, yielding one entry per CDR3 protein. The sample yields tens of thousands of distinct CDR3 sequences, 80% to 95% seen once. Material for sequencing was CD8+ T cells from PBMCs. These receptor sequences come from a human donor in good health.

This clonotype appeared once. The genes are TRBV9 and TRBJ2-7; 7 bases match TRBD2. The CDR3 length is 16 residues. Trimming cost V 0 bases and J 3 bases; bases outside gene matches: 9. Germline V CDR1 and CDR2: SGDLS, YYNGEE. The CDR3 DNA is TGTGCCAGCAGCGTAGGAGGGTTGGGGGGGAGCTACGAGCAGTACTTC. Translation gives CASSVGGLGGSYEQYF.

The chain joins TRBV7-9 to TRBJ2-6; D is uncertain. There are 18 residues in the CDR3. The germline gives CDR1 SEHNR, CDR2 FQNEAQ (reference sequence). The V end was cut by 0 bases, the J end by 0 bases, with 12 bases between. This CDR3 reads CASSLALATVSGANVLTF. CDR3 nucleotide sequence: TGTGCCAGCAGCTTAGCCCTGGCTACAGTCTCTGGGGCCAACGTCCTGACTTTC.

The chain carries TRBV29-1 and TRBJ2-7; perhaps TRBD2 as D (6 bases). CDR3 length: 13 amino acids. The ends were cut back, 5 bases at V and 0 bases at J, with 11 bases in the middle. Looked up from germline, CDR1 is SQVTM and CDR2 is ANQGSEA. CDR3 loop: CSVLAPSSYEQYF. CDR3 in DNA: TGCAGCGTTCTAGCGCCGAGCTCCTACGAGCAGTACTTC.

The chain is built from TRBV11-2 and TRBJ2-3, with D hard to call. V was pared by 0 bases and J by 6 bases, with 7 bases between. This CDR3 has 13 amino acids. The V gene's germline CDR1 is SGHAT and CDR2 FQNNGV. The CDR3 is CASSLENYDTQYF. The CDR3 DNA reads as TGTGCCAGCAGCTTAGAAAACTACGATACGCAGTATTTT.

This clonotype was counted a single time. The chain joins TRBV19 to TRBJ2-1; 7 bases agree with TRBD1. CDR3 length: 14 residues. Germline CDR1 reads LNHDA; CDR2 reads SQIVND (reference sequence). J lost 4 bases, V lost 4 bases, and 4 bases had no gene match. CDR3 amino acids: CASSNRGSYNEQFF. Here the CDR3 DNA reads TGTGCCAGTAGTAACAGGGGATCATACAATGAGCAGTTCTTC.

This clonotype was detected only once. The chain carries TRBV5-4 and TRBJ1-1, with 11 bases identical to TRBD1. The CDR3 is 14 amino acids. Germline values: CDR1 SGHNT, CDR2 YYREEE (reference sequence). V gave up 4 bases and J gave up 4 bases; unmatched junction bases: 3. The CDR3 sequence: CASSGGQGGTEAFF. The CDR3 bases are TGTGCCAGCAGCGGGGGACAGGGGGGCACTGAAGCTTTCTTT.

This sequence joins TRBV18 and TRBJ2-1, with 10 bases that match TRBD1. The V gene's germline CDR1 is KGHSH and CDR2 LQKENI. The V and J ends lost 6 bases and 10 bases, in that order; junction bases with no gene match: 9. The CDR3 sequence is 14 residues long. The CDR3 sequence: CASSPTGGLEEQFF. CDR3 DNA: TGTGCCAGCTCTCCGACAGGGGGCTTGGAAGAGCAGTTCTTC.

The CDR3 DNA reads TGTGCCAGCAGTCGACAGGGATGGGGAGAGACCCAGTACTTC. Protein: CASSRQGWGETQYF. The chain couples TRBV28 to TRBJ2-5, with 7 bases matching TRBD1. Germline assignment: CDR1 MDHEN and CDR2 SYDVKM. The J segment lost 4 bases and the V segment lost 5 bases, leaving 7 bases of the junction unmatched. There are 14 residues in the CDR3.

The V call is TRBV27, the J call TRBJ2-5; perhaps TRBD2 as D (5 bases). This CDR3 contains 16 residues. V was clipped by 2 bases and J by 2 bases, with 15 bases between them. In germline, CDR1 is MNHEY, CDR2 SMNVEV (reference sequence). This CDR3 is CASSLNVGMGQETQYF. The CDR3 nucleotides are TGTGCCAGCAGTTTAAACGTCGGGATGGGGCAAGAGACCCAGTACTTC.